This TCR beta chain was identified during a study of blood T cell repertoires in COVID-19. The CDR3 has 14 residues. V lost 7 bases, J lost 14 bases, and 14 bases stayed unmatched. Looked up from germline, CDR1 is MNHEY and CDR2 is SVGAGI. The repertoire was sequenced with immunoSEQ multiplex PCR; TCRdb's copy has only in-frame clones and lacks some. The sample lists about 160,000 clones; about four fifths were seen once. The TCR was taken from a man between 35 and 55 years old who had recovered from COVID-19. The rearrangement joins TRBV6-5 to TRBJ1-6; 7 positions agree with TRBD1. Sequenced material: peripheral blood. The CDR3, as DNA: TGTGCCAGCAATCGAGGGGGCTCAAGTCGATCCCTCCACTTT. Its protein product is CASNRGGSSRSLHF.